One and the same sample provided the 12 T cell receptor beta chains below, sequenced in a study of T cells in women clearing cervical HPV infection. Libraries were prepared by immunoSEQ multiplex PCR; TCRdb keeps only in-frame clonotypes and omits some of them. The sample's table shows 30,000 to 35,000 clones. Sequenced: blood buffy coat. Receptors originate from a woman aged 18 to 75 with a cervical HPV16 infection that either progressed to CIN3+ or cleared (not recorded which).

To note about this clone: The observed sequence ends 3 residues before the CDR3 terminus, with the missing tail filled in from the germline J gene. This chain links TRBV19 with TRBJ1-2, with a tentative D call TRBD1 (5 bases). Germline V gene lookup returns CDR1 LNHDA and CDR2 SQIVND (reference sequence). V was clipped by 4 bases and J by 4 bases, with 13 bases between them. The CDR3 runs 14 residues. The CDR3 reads CASSKGTGLYGYTF. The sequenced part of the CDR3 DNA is TGTGCCAGTAGTAAAGGGACGGGACTCTATGGC. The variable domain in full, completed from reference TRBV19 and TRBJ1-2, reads DGGITQSPKYLFRKEGQNVTLSCEQNLNHDAMYWYRQDPGQGLRLIYYSQIVNDFQKGDIAEGYSVSREKKESFPLTVTSAQKNPTAFYLCASSKGTGLYGYTFGSGTRLTVV.

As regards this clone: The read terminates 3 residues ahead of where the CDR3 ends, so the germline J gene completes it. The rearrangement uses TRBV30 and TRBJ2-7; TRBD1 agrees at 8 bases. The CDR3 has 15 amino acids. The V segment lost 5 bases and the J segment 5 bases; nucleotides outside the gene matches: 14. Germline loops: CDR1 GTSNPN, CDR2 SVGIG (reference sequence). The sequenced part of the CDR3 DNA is TGTGCCTGGCCTTGCCCCGGGACAGGTATTGACGAG. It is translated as CAWPCPGTGIDE. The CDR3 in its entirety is CAWPCPGTGIDEQYF.

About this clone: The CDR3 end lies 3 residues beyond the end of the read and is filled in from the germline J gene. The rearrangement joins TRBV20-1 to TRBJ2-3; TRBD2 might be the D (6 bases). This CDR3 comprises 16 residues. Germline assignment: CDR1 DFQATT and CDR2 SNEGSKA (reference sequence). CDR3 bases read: TGCAGTGCCCCAGCACGGACCGCCGGCGGGGTGGGGACG. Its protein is CSAPARTAGGVGT. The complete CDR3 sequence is CSAPARTAGGVGTQYF.

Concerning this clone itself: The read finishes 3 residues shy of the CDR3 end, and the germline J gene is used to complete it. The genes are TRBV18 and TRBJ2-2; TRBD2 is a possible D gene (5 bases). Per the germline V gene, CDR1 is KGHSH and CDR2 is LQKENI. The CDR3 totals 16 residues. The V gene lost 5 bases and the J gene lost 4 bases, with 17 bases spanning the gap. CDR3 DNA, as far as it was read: TGTGCCAGCTCATACAAGCCGCCTAGCAGCACCGGGGAG. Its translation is CASSYKPPSSTGE. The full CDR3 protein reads CASSYKPPSSTGELFF.

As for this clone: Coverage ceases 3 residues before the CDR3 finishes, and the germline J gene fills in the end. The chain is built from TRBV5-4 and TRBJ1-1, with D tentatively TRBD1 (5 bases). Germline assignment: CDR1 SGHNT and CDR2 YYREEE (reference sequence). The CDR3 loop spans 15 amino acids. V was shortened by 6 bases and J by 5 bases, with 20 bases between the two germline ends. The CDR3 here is CASTQQGFPGTEAFF. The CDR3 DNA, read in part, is TGTGCCAGCACCCAGCAGGGTTTCCCAGGGACTGAA.

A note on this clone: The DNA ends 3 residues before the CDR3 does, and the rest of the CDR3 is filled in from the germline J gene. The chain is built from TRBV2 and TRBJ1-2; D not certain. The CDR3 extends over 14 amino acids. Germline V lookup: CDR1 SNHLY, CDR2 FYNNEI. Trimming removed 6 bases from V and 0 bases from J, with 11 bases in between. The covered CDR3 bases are TGTGCCAGCAGGGCTAGAGGAGCTAACTATGGC. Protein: CASRARGANYG. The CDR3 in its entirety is CASRARGANYGYTF.

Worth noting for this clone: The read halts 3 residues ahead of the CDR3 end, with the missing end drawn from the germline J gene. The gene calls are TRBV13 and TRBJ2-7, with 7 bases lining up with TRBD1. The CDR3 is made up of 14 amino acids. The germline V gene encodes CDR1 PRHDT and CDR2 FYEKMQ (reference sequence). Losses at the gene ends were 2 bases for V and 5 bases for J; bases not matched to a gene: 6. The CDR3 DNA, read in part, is TGTGCCAGCAGCTTACTGGGACAGATCCACGAG. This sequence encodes CASSLLGQIHE. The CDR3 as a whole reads CASSLLGQIHEQYF.

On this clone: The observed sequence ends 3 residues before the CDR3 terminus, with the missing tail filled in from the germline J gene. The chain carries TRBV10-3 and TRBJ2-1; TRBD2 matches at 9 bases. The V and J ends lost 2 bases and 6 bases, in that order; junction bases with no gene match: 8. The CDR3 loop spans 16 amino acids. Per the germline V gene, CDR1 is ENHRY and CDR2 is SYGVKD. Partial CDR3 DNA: TGTGCCATCAGTGAGACCCGGGGCGGGGGGGCCAATGAG. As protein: CAISETRGGGANE. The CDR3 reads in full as CAISETRGGGANEQFF.

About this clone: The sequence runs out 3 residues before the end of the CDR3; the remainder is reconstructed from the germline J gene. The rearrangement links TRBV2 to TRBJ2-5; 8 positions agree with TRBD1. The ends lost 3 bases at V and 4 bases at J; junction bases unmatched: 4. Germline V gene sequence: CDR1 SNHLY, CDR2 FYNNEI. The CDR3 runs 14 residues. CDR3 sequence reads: CASSEKTGAETQYF. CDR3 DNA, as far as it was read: TGTGCCAGCAGTGAGAAGACAGGGGCAGAGACC.

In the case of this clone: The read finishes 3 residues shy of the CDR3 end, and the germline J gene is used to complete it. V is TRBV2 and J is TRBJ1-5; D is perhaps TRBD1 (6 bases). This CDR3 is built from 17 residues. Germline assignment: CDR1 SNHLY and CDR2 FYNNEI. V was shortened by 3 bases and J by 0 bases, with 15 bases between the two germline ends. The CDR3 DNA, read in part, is TGTGCCAGCAGTGACTCTGGACAGACTTATAGCAATCAGCCC. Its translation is CASSDSGQTYSNQP. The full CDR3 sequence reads CASSDSGQTYSNQPQHF. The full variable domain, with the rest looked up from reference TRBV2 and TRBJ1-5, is EPEVTQTPSHQVTQMGQEVILRCVPISNHLYFYWYRQILGQKVEFLVSFYNNEISEKSEIFDDQFSVERPDGSNFTLKIRSTKLEDSAMYFCASSDSGQTYSNQPQHFGDGTRLSIL.

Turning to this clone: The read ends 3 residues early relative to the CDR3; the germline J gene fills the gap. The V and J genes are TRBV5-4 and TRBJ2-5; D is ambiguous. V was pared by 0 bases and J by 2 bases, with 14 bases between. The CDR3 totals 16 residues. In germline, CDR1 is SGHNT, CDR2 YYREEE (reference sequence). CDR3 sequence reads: CASSLGSTVNQETQYF. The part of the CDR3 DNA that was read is TGTGCCAGCAGCTTGGGATCTACAGTAAATCAAGAGACC.

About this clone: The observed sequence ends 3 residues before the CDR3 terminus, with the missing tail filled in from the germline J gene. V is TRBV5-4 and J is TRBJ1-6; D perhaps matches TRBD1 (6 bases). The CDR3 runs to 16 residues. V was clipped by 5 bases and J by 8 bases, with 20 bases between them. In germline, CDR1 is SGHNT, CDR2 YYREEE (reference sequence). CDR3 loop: CASSLGPGTTDSPLHF. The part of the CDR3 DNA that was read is TGTGCCAGCAGTCTTGGACCCGGGACAACGGATTCACCC. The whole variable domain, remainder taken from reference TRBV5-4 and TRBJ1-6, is ETGVTQSPTHLIKTRGQQVTLRCSSQSGHNTVSWYQQALGQGPQFIFQYYREEENGRGNFPPRFSGLQFPNYSSELNVNALELDDSALYLCASSLGPGTTDSPLHFGNGTRLTVT.